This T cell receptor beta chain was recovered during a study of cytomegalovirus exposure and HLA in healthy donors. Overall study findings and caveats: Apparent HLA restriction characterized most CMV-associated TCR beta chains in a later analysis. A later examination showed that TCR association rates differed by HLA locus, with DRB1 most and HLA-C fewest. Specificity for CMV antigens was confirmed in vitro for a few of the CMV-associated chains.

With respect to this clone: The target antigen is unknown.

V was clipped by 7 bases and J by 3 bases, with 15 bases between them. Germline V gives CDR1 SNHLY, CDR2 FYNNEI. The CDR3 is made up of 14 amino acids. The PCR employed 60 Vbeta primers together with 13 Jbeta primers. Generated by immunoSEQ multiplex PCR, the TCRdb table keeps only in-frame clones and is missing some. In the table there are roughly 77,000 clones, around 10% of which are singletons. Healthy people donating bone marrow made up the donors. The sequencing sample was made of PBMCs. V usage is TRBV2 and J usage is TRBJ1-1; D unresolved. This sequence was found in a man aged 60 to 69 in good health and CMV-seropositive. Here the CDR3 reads CASIFLGDHTEAFF. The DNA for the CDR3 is TGTGCCAGCATATTCCTCGGGGATCACACTGAAGCTTTCTTT.